The 23 T cell receptor beta chains reported below all come from one sample, sequenced in a study of PD-1 blockade in classical Hodgkin lymphoma. Some clones are missing from TCRdb's copy, which holds only in-frame ones; the method was immunoSEQ multiplex PCR. There are tens of thousands of clones in the sample; about 77% occur only once, and roughly 10% lies in the top ten. As for time point: cycle 4 day 1 (C4D1), after five to seven weeks of nivolumab. The patients all showed relapse after autologous stem cell transplantation, while their brentuximab vedotin exposure varied. The input for sequencing was peripheral blood mononuclear cells (PBMCs), taken before the fourth cycle of nivolumab. These receptor sequences come from a human donor with classical Hodgkin lymphoma.

The chain combines TRBV6-6 with TRBJ2-7; 11 positions match TRBD2. The CDR3 covers 14 residues. In germline, CDR1 is MNHNY, CDR2 SVGAGI (reference sequence). Trimming cost V 1 base and J 6 bases; bases outside gene matches: 2. The CDR3 region is CASSYFSGGAEQYF. CDR3 DNA sequence: TGTGCCAGCAGTTACTTTAGCGGGGGGGCCGAGCAGTACTTC.

This clone appeared a few times. The rearrangement joins TRBV6-5 to TRBJ2-7; D gene ambiguous. V was pared by 5 bases and J by 5 bases, with 13 bases between. CDR1 MNHEY and CDR2 SVGAGI come from the germline V gene. The CDR3 contains 13 residues. CDR3 sequence: CASSPRPDHEQYF. The CDR3 nucleotides are TGTGCCAGCAGTCCCCGCCCTGACCACGAGCAGTACTTC.

This rearrangement joins TRBV9 to TRBJ2-2; D is possibly TRBD1 (5 bases). In germline, CDR1 is SGDLS, CDR2 YYNGEE. V lost 8 bases and J lost 0, with 8 bases in between. The CDR3 sequence is 13 residues long. CDR3 nucleotide sequence: TGTGCCAGTTCACAGGCGAACACCGGGGAGCTGTTTTTT. This sequence encodes CASSQANTGELFF.

The gene calls are TRBV10-3 and TRBJ1-2, with D perhaps matching TRBD1 (5 bases). Trimming took 8 bases from V and 5 from J, leaving 9 bases between them. This CDR3 is 11 amino acids long. Germline V gene sequence: CDR1 ENHRY, CDR2 SYGVKD. CDR3 sequence reads: CAISGSYGYTF. As DNA, the CDR3 is TGTGCCATCTCAGGGTCTTATGGCTACACCTTC.

The chain employs TRBV30 and TRBJ2-6; D unclear. Germline V CDR1 and CDR2: GTSNPN, SVGIG (reference sequence). The germline V and J ends were trimmed by 2 bases and 3 bases, with 8 bases remaining between them. The length of the CDR3 is 14 residues. The CDR3 DNA reads as TGTGCCTGGAGTCGGACCAGTGGGGCCAACGTCCTGACTTTC. This sequence encodes CAWSRTSGANVLTF.

This chain links TRBV30 with TRBJ1-2; D possibly corresponds to TRBD1 (5 bases). V was cut by 0 bases and J by 2 bases, with 16 bases left in between. The CDR3 loop spans 16 amino acids. CDR1 is GTSNPN and CDR2 is SVGIG in the germline V gene (reference sequence). CDR3 sequence reads: CAWSVLTGLLNYGYTF. The CDR3, as DNA: TGTGCCTGGAGTGTACTCACAGGACTACTCAACTATGGCTACACCTTC. The full variable domain, rest sourced from reference TRBV30 and TRBJ1-2, is SQTIHQWPATLVQPVGSPLSLECTVEGTSNPNLYWYRQAAGRGLQLLFYSVGIGQISSEVPQNLSASRPQDRQFILSSKKLLLSDSGFYLCAWSVLTGLLNYGYTFGSGTRLTVV.

This sequence joins TRBV2 and TRBJ1-2; D is possibly TRBD1 (5 bases). The V gene's germline CDR1 is SNHLY and CDR2 FYNNEI. V was shortened by 0 bases and J by 8 bases, with 10 bases between the two germline ends. The CDR3 has 13 residues. CDR3 sequence: CASSEARAGGYTF. CDR3 DNA: TGTGCCAGCAGTGAAGCCAGGGCAGGGGGCTACACCTTC.

V usage is TRBV4-1 and J usage is TRBJ1-2; no clear D gene. Trimming stripped 0 bases from V and 4 bases from J, with 6 bases between. In germline, CDR1 is MGHRA, CDR2 YSYEKL. The CDR3 consists of 13 residues. CDR3 nucleotides: TGCGCCAGCAGCCAAGAACAGTCCTATGGCTACACCTTC. It encodes CASSQEQSYGYTF.

The gene calls are TRBV18 and TRBJ1-2, with a tentative D call TRBD1 (6 bases). Germline values: CDR1 KGHSH, CDR2 LQKENI. The germline V and J ends were trimmed by 3 bases and 1 base, with 12 bases remaining between them. The CDR3 runs to 15 residues. CDR3 in amino acids: CASSPAGQSNYGYTF. The CDR3 DNA sequence: TGTGCCAGCTCACCCGCGGGACAAAGTAACTATGGCTACACCTTC.

The chain couples TRBV6-5 to TRBJ2-2; 12 bases agree with TRBD2. Looked up from germline, CDR1 is MNHEY and CDR2 is SVGAGI. The CDR3 totals 14 residues. J lost 6 bases, V lost 5 bases, and 1 base had no gene match. CDR3 bases: TGTGCCAGCAGTCGACTAGCGGGAGCCGGGGAGCTGTTTTTT. Translated, it gives CASSRLAGAGELFF.

V gene TRBV7-9 combines with J gene TRBJ2-7; 7 bases line up with TRBD2. This CDR3 region has 17 residues. V shed 5 bases, J shed 1 base, and the junction held 14 bases outside the gene matches. Germline V lookup: CDR1 SEHNR, CDR2 FQNEAQ (reference sequence). CDR3 residues: CASSPTTSVLRSYEQYF. The CDR3 coding sequence is TGTGCCAGCAGCCCAACTACTAGCGTTCTGAGGTCCTACGAGCAGTACTTC. The complete variable domain, with remaining parts taken from reference TRBV7-9 and TRBJ2-7, reads DTGVSQNPRHKITKRGQNVTFRCDPISEHNRLYWYRQTLGQGPEFLTYFQNEAQLEKSRLLSDRFSAERPKGSFSTLEIQRTEQGDSAMYLCASSPTTSVLRSYEQYFGPGTRLTVT.

The chain couples TRBV6-1 to TRBJ2-7; D is undetermined. There are 12 residues in the CDR3. With 2 bases removed from V and 7 bases from J, the gap between germline ends came to 9 bases. Germline V gives CDR1 MNHNS, CDR2 SASEGT. The chain's CDR3 is CASSEWVGEQYF. The CDR3 nucleotides read TGTGCCAGCAGTGAATGGGTGGGGGAGCAGTACTTC.

The chain joins TRBV6-1 to TRBJ2-2; D perhaps matches TRBD1 (6 bases). CDR1 MNHNS and CDR2 SASEGT come from the germline V gene. V was clipped by 6 bases and J by 3 bases, with 11 bases between them. The CDR3 extends over 14 amino acids. The CDR3 sequence is CASSRTVYTGELFF. The CDR3 DNA sequence: TGTGCCAGCAGCAGGACAGTGTACACCGGGGAGCTGTTTTTT.

The V and J genes are TRBV5-1 and TRBJ1-5; 8 bases line up with TRBD1. CDR3 length equals 15 residues. In germline, CDR1 is SGHRS, CDR2 YFSETQ. The J segment lost 4 bases and the V segment lost 4 bases, leaving 7 bases of the junction unmatched. The CDR3 here is CASSQGTGSNQPQHF. In nucleotides, the CDR3 is TGCGCCAGCAGCCAGGGGACAGGAAGTAATCAGCCCCAGCATTTT.

The chain has TRBV5-1 and TRBJ2-1; TRBD2 aligns across 7 bases. V lost 4 bases, J lost 6 bases, and 10 bases stayed unmatched. The length of the CDR3 is 15 residues. Germline V lookup: CDR1 SGHRS, CDR2 YFSETQ. The CDR3 loop reads CASSTIGWGGNEQFF. CDR3 DNA sequence: TGCGCCAGCAGCACCATAGGCTGGGGGGGCAATGAGCAGTTCTTC.

The sample holds a few counts of this clone. Other DNA sequences in this specimen translate into the identical CDR3. This chain uses TRBV28 with TRBJ2-7; no firm D call. The germline V gene encodes CDR1 MDHEN and CDR2 SYDVKM. The CDR3 has 11 amino acids. Between the trimmed V and J ends, which lost 2 bases and 4 bases, there was a span of 3 bases. CDR3 loop: CASSLRYEQYF. The DNA of the CDR3 is TGTGCCAGCAGTTTACGATACGAGCAGTACTTC.

The chain employs TRBV6-6 and TRBJ2-1; TRBD2 matches at 9 bases. Looked up from germline, CDR1 is MNHNY and CDR2 is SVGAGI (reference sequence). The CDR3 loop spans 15 amino acids. Trimming took 4 bases from V and 3 from J; bases not matched to a gene: 4. In nucleotides, the CDR3 is TGTGCCAGCAGTTGGCTAGCGGGACGCTACAATGAGCAGTTCTTC. Encoded protein: CASSWLAGRYNEQFF.

V is TRBV2 and J is TRBJ2-7; 9 bases agree with TRBD2. Looked up from germline, CDR1 is SNHLY and CDR2 is FYNNEI. V lost 3 bases, J lost 7 bases, and 7 bases stayed unmatched. This CDR3 has 14 residues. The DNA of the CDR3 is TGTGCCAGCAGTGACTTAGCGGGGGTTCGGGAGCAGTACTTC. This sequence encodes CASSDLAGVREQYF.

The rearrangement joins TRBV29-1 to TRBJ2-1; D may be TRBD2 (5 bases). V shed 4 bases and J shed 0 bases, with 7 bases lying between them. The germline CDR1 and CDR2 sequences are SQVTM and ANQGSEA. The CDR3 sequence is 13 residues long. DNA of the CDR3: TGCAGCGTTGGTGGGAGCTCCTACAATGAGCAGTTCTTC. As protein: CSVGGSSYNEQFF.

The chain uses TRBV7-9 and TRBJ1-1, with 7 bases that match TRBD1. With 0 bases clipped from V and 0 bases from J, the junction kept 4 bases outside the gene matches. Germline V gene lookup returns CDR1 SEHNR and CDR2 FQNEAQ (reference sequence). CDR3 length: 16 amino acids. CDR3 bases: TGTGCCAGCAGCTTAGCGCCAGGGACAGTGAACACTGAAGCTTTCTTT. Translating it yields CASSLAPGTVNTEAFF.

This clone was observed a handful of times. The CDR3 region is CASSYSPGRLSYEQYF. The CDR3 nucleotides are TGTGCCAGCAGTTACTCCCCCGGCAGGCTCTCCTACGAGCAGTACTTC. The chain couples TRBV6-6 to TRBJ2-7; no reliable D call. This CDR3 contains 16 residues. Trimming took 0 bases from V and 0 from J, leaving 12 bases between them. In germline, CDR1 is MNHNY, CDR2 SVGAGI (reference sequence).

The V gene is TRBV4-2, the J gene TRBJ1-5; D gene unclear. V lost 1 base to trimming and J lost 6 bases, with 4 bases between them. Per germline, CDR1 LGHNA and CDR2 YNFKEQ. The CDR3 loop spans 12 amino acids. The CDR3 nucleotides read TGTGCCAGCAGCCAAGTGGGTCAGCCCCAGCATTTT. This gives the protein CASSQVGQPQHF.

This clone appeared a few times. The rearrangement links TRBV11-1 to TRBJ2-1; 8 bases align to TRBD2. CDR1 and CDR2 (germline): SGHAT, FQDESV (reference sequence). V was pared by 5 bases and J by 9 bases, with 12 bases of the junction left unmatched. The CDR3 has 15 residues. CDR3 residues: CASSIIPTSGSEQFF. CDR3 DNA sequence: TGTGCCAGCAGCATTATACCTACCAGCGGGAGTGAGCAGTTCTTC.